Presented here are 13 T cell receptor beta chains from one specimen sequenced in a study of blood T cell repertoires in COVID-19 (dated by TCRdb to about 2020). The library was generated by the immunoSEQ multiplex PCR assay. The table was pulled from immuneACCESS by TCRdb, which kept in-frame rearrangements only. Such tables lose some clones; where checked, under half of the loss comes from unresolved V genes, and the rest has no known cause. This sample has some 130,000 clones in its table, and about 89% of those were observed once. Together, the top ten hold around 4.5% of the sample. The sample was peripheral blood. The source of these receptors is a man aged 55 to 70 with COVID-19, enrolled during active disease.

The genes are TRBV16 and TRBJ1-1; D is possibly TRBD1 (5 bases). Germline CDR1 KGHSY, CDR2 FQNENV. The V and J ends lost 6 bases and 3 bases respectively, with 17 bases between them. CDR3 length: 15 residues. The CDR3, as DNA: TGTGCCAGCAGTCAAGTGGAGACAGACCACACTGAAGCTTTCTTT. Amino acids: CASSQVETDHTEAFF.

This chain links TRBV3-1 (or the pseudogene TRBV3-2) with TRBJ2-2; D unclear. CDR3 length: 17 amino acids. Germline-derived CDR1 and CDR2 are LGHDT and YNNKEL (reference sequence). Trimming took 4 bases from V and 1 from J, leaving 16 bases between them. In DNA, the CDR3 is TGTGCCAGCAGCCTGTTACCTGACTTCCTGAACACCGGGGAGCTGTTTTTT. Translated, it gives CASSLLPDFLNTGELFF.

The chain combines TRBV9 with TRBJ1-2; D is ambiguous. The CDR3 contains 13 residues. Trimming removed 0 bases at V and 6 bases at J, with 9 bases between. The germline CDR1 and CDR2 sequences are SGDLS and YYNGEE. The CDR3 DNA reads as TGTGCCAGCAGCGTAGCTGCGGGAGATGGCTACACCTTC. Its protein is CASSVAAGDGYTF. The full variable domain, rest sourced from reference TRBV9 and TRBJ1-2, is DSGVTQTPKHLITATGQRVTLRCSPRSGDLSVYWYQQSLDQGLQFLIQYYNGEERAKGNILERFSAQQFPDLHSELNLSSLELGDSALYFCASSVAAGDGYTFGSGTRLTVV.

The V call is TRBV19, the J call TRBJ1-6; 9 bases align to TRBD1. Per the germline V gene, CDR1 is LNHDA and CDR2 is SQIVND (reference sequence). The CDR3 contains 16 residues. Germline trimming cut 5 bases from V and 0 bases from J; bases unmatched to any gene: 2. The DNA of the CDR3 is TGTGCCAGTAGTCCGACAGGGGGCTCCTATAATTCACCCCTCCACTTT. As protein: CASSPTGGSYNSPLHF.

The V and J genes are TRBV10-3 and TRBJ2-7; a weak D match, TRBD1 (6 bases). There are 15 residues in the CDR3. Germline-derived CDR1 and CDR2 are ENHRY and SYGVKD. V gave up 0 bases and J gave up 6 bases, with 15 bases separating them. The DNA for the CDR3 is TGTGCCATCAGTGAGTCATTACAGGGTGGCGGCGAGCAGTACTTC. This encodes CAISESLQGGGEQYF.

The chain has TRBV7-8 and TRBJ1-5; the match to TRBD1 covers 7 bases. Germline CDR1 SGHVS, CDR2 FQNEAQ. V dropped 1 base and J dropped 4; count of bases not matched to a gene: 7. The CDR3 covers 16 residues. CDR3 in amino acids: CASSLGQGVENQPQHF. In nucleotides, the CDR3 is TGTGCCAGCAGCTTAGGGCAGGGGGTGGAGAATCAGCCCCAGCATTTT.

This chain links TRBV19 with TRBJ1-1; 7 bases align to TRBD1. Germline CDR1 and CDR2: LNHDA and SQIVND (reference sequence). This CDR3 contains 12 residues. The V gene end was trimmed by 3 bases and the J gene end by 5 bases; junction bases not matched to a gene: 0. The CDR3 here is CASSIRGTEAFF. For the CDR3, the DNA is TGTGCCAGTAGTATCAGGGGGACTGAAGCTTTCTTT. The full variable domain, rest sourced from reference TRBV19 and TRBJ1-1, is DGGITQSPKYLFRKEGQNVTLSCEQNLNHDAMYWYRQDPGQGLRLIYYSQIVNDFQKGDIAEGYSVSREKKESFPLTVTSAQKNPTAFYLCASSIRGTEAFFGQGTRLTVV.

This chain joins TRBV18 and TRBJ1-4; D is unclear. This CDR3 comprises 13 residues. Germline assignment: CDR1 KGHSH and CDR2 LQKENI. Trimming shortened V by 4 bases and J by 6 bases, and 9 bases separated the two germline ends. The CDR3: CASSLAYDEKLFF. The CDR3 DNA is TGTGCCAGCTCACTAGCTTATGATGAAAAACTGTTTTTT.

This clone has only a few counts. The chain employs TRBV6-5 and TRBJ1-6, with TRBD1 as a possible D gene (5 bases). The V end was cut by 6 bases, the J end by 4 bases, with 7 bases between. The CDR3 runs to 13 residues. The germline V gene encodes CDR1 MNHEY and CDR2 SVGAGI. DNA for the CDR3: TGTGCCAGCAGCGACAGTTATAATTCACCCCTCCACTTT. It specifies CASSDSYNSPLHF.

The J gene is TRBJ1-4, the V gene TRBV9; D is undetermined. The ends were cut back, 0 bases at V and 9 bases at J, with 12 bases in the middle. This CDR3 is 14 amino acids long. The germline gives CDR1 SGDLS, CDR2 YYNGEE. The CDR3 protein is CASSVEAAGKKLFF. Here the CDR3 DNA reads TGTGCCAGCAGCGTAGAGGCGGCGGGGAAAAAACTGTTTTTT.

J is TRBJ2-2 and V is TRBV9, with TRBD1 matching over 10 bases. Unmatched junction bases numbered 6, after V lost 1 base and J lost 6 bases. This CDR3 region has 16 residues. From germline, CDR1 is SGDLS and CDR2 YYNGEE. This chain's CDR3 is CASSVLTGQGSGELFF. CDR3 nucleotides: TGTGCCAGCAGCGTACTTACGGGACAGGGGTCCGGGGAGCTGTTTTTT.

The CDR3 sequence is CASSPRDRARDGYTF. CDR3 sequence (DNA): TGTGCCAGCAGCCCAAGGGACAGGGCAAGGGATGGCTACACCTTC. The rearrangement uses TRBV5-4 and TRBJ1-2; 9 bases agree with TRBD1. V lost 4 bases, J lost 6 bases, and 10 bases stayed unmatched. Germline V gene sequence: CDR1 SGHNT, CDR2 YYREEE (reference sequence). The CDR3 is 15 residues long.

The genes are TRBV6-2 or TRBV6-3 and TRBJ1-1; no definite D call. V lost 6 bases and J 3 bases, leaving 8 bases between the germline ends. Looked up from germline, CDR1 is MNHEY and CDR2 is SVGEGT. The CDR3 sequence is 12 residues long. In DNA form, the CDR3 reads TGTGCCAGCAGCTCTCTTGACACTGAAGCTTTCTTT. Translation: CASSSLDTEAFF.